The 7 T cell receptor beta chains below come from one sample, sequenced in a study of cytomegalovirus exposure and HLA in healthy donors. Libraries were prepared by immunoSEQ multiplex PCR; TCRdb keeps only in-frame clonotypes and omits some of them. The profile shows about 130,000 clones, 75% to 90% of them singletons. The specimen sequenced was PBMCs. These receptors were taken from a woman younger than 35 in good health and CMV-seronegative.

The rearrangement joins TRBV28 to TRBJ1-1; D is unresolved. The CDR3 totals 13 residues. Germline V CDR1 and CDR2: MDHEN, SYDVKM. Trimming took 3 bases from V and 1 from J, leaving 6 bases between them. This CDR3 is CASSFRGNTEAFF. As DNA, the CDR3 is TGTGCCAGCAGTTTTCGGGGGAACACTGAAGCTTTCTTT.

This chain joins TRBV30 and TRBJ1-5; D possibly corresponds to TRBD1 (5 bases). V lost 4 bases, J lost 5 bases, and 18 bases lay in between. The V gene's germline CDR1 is GTSNPN and CDR2 SVGIG (reference sequence). The CDR3 loop spans 15 amino acids. CDR3: CAWMSGSGDDQPQHF. Here the CDR3 DNA reads TGTGCCTGGATGTCGGGATCGGGGGATGATCAGCCCCAGCATTTT. The complete variable domain, with remaining parts taken from reference TRBV30 and TRBJ1-5, reads SQTIHQWPATLVQPVGSPLSLECTVEGTSNPNLYWYRQAAGRGLQLLFYSVGIGQISSEVPQNLSASRPQDRQFILSSKKLLLSDSGFYLCAWMSGSGDDQPQHFGDGTRLSIL.

This chain connects TRBV7-6 to TRBJ1-1; D is unresolved. CDR1 and CDR2 (germline): SGHVS, FNYEAQ. The CDR3 runs 17 residues. V was clipped by 0 bases and J by 0 bases, with 14 bases between them. The chain's CDR3 is CASSLASGFDMNTEAFF. In DNA form, the CDR3 reads TGTGCCAGCAGCTTAGCATCCGGATTCGACATGAACACTGAAGCTTTCTTT.

The CDR3 spells CSVRGVGETQYF. Written as DNA, the CDR3 is TGCAGCGTCAGGGGGGTTGGTGAGACCCAGTACTTC. The chain is built from TRBV29-1 and TRBJ2-5, with D maybe TRBD1 (7 bases). The germline V gene has CDR1 SQVTM and CDR2 ANQGSEA. This CDR3 is 12 amino acids long. V was shortened by 6 bases and J by 5 bases, with 13 bases between the two germline ends.

This clone was picked up one time. The rearrangement links TRBV19 to TRBJ1-5; TRBD1 is a possible D gene (6 bases). With 0 bases removed from V and 7 bases from J, the gap between germline ends came to 19 bases. This CDR3 is built from 17 residues. CDR1 is LNHDA, CDR2 SQIVND, per germline (reference sequence). Here the CDR3 DNA reads TGTGCCAGTAGTATAGATTACGGGGGGCGTAGACTGCAGCCCCAGCATTTT. Translated: CASSIDYGGRRLQPQHF.

In nucleotides, the CDR3 is TGTGCCAGCAGTTCGAGCTCCGGGACAGGGTCCTACGAGCAGTACTTC. This translates into CASSSSSGTGSYEQYF. The chain employs TRBV28 and TRBJ2-7; 9 bases fit TRBD1. This CDR3 region has 16 residues. The J segment lost 1 base and the V segment lost 4 bases, leaving 8 bases of the junction unmatched. The germline V gene encodes CDR1 MDHEN and CDR2 SYDVKM. Supplemented by reference TRBV28 and TRBJ2-7, the full variable domain reads DVKVTQSSRYLVKRTGEKVFLECVQDMDHENMFWYRQDPGLGLRLIYFSYDVKMKEKGDIPEGYSVSREKKERFSLILESASTNQTSMYLCASSSSSGTGSYEQYFGPGTRLTVT.

In this sample, this clone turned up a few times. The V and J genes are TRBV4-2 and TRBJ1-1; D is unclear. This CDR3 comprises 15 residues. Per germline, CDR1 LGHNA and CDR2 YNFKEQ. V lost 0 bases to trimming and J lost 0 bases, with 8 bases between them. CDR3 sequence: CASSQDLQLNTEAFF. In DNA, the CDR3 is TGTGCCAGCAGCCAAGATTTACAGCTGAACACTGAAGCTTTCTTT.